A selection of T cell receptor beta chains follows, all from one sample in a study of technical replicates of blood from several donors. Generated by immunoSEQ multiplex PCR, the TCRdb table keeps only in-frame clones and is missing some. The data show more than 90,000 clones, almost 97% seen once. Sequencing was performed on T cells isolated from PBMCs. The receptor source for this set is a human donor in good health. Both conserved end residues are part of each CDR3. Fields, in order: clone size, D gene, J gene, V gene, CDR3 DNA, CDR3 protein. The D gene is left open where the match is weak. Clone sizes are given selectively: once, few, many, or a class where the clone is expanded.

NA NA TRBJ2-1 TRBV10-1 TGCGCCAGCCCTATGGAGGGGATGGGGCAGTTCTTC CASPMEGMGQFF
NA NA TRBJ1-2 TRBV5-4 TGTGCCAGCAGCTCACAGGGAGATGGCTACACCTTC CASSSQGDGYTF
NA NA TRBJ2-1 TRBV11-2 TGTGCCAGCAGCCGGCAAGGCGGAAACTACAATGAGCAGTTCTTC CASSRQGGNYNEQFF
NA NA TRBJ2-3 TRBV10-3 TGTGCCATCAGTGAACCCAGGGCCACAGATACGCAGTATTTT CAISEPRATDTQYF
once NA TRBJ2-1 TRBV5-1 TGCGCCAGCAGCTTCGGTGATGAGCAGTTCTTC CASSFGDEQFF
NA TRBD1 TRBJ1-2 TRBV6-5 TGTGCCAGCAGTCCCCCAGGGGGTCCCTTTGTTGGCTACACCTTC CASSPPGGPFVGYTF
once TRBD1 TRBJ1-4 TRBV30 TGTGCCTGGAGTGTAGCCCGGACAGGGAGCAATGAAAAACTGTTTTTT CAWSVARTGSNEKLFF
NA NA TRBJ2-7 TRBV2 TGTGCCAGCAGTGAGGGGGGACCCTCCTACGAGCAGTACTTC CASSEGGPSYEQYF
NA NA TRBJ1-1 TRBV6-1 TGTGCCAGCAAGGAGGGAAGGGTAACTGAAGCTTTCTTT CASKEGRVTEAFF
NA NA TRBJ2-1 TRBV5-4 TGTGCCAGCAGCTTTACTAATGAGCAGTTCTTC CASSFTNEQFF
NA NA TRBJ2-7 TRBV5-6 TGTGCCAGCAGCCTAAGCCCCACCCGCTACGAGCAGTACTTC CASSLSPTRYEQYF
NA NA TRBJ1-2 TRBV19 TGTGCCAGTAGCGTGGGCGAGGGCGATGGCTACACCTTC CASSVGEGDGYTF
NA TRBD2 TRBJ2-5 TRBV7-3 TGTGCCAGCAGCTTTAGCGGGAGGGATCAAGAGACCCAGTACTTC CASSFSGRDQETQYF
NA NA TRBJ1-2 TRBV27 TGTGCCAGCAGTTTTCAGGATAACTATGGCTACACCTTC CASSFQDNYGYTF
NA NA TRBJ2-5 TRBV2 TGTGCCAGCAGAATCCAACAGGGAACCCAGTACTTC CASRIQQGTQYF
NA NA TRBJ2-7 TRBV7-9 TGTGCCAGCAGCCCCACCTACGAGCAGTACTTC CASSPTYEQYF
NA NA TRBJ2-7 TRBV29-1 TGCAGCGTTGAGGAACAGGTCCCCTACGAGCAGTACTTC CSVEEQVPYEQYF
NA NA TRBJ2-7 TRBV5-6 TGTGCCAGCAGCTTCGGGTTTACCTACGAGCAGTACTTC CASSFGFTYEQYF
NA TRBD1 TRBJ1-2 TRBV29-1 TGCAGCGTGTGGACAGGCTCTAACTATGGCTACACCTTC CSVWTGSNYGYTF
NA TRBD1 TRBJ1-4 TRBV7-9 TGTGCCAGCAGCCCTTTAGGGACAGGGGGCGTCGGTGAAAAACTGTTTTTT CASSPLGTGGVGEKLFF
NA NA TRBJ2-5 TRBV11-3 TGTGCCAGCAGCTCATCCTCGGGGGAGACCCAGTACTTC CASSSSSGETQYF
once NA TRBJ1-1 TRBV5-6 TGTGCCAGCAGCCTAGACTGGAACACTGAAGCTTTCTTT CASSLDWNTEAFF
NA TRBD1 TRBJ2-2 TRBV29-1 TGCAGCGCTACCGTCGGGACAGACACCGGGGAGCTGTTTTTT CSATVGTDTGELFF